The source of this T cell receptor beta chain is a study of regulatory T cells in long-lasting Graves disease (dated by TCRdb to the early 2020s). In terms of the full investigation: Patients with newly diagnosed Graves' disease had been on antithyroid drugs for under 3 months. This study used TCR sequencing and RNA sequencing of peripheral blood to compare persistent Graves' disease patients against newly diagnosed Graves' disease patients. The study was registered as a clinical trial and conducted in China. A total of roughly 35 samples underwent TCR sequencing: around 13 from persistent and approximately 20 from newly diagnosed Graves' disease patients. Paper-wide results and their limitations: A larger number of public clonotypes was shared among persistent patients (2,741) than among newly diagnosed patients (more than 850). Sequencing and analysis were limited to the TCR beta chain. Compared with newly diagnosed patients, persistent Graves' disease patients had lower TCR Shannon entropy and fewer highly expanded clones, which suggests clonal expansion. Peripheral blood alone was examined, since thyroid tissue, which constituted the primary lesion, could not be accessed. Persistent disease showed preferential use of TRBV28, TRBJ1-2 and TRBJ2-5, whereas newly diagnosed disease favored TRBV20-1 and TRBJ2-1. The authors acknowledged the small sample size as a limitation that may reduce accuracy.

In the paper's terms, the time point label means: newly diagnosed GD, antithyroid drugs for less than 3 months. For both TCR sequencing and RNA sequencing, RNA was extracted from PBMCs in TRIzol. The diagnosis of Graves' disease was made according to American Thyroid Association guidelines. Patients for the study were recruited at an endocrinology department in Xi'an, China. Each patient gave around 9.2 milliliters of peripheral blood, collected in an EDTA anticoagulant tube. Ficoll Paque Plus density gradient separation was used to isolate PBMCs, and no additional T cell sorting was done. An Agilent 2100 Bioanalyzer and agarose gel were used to assess RNA quality, and a NanoDrop 2000 was used to measure RNA concentration. This clonotype was seen at least ten times. Its antigen remains undetermined. The sample holds no much larger clone one base away, and base qualities are not on file. Preparation of the library involved multiplex PCR. Sequencing relied on an Illumina HiSeq 4000. CDR3 regions were amplified by Arm-PCR with iRepertoire HTBI primers to construct TCR beta libraries. Gel purification was performed on PCR products prior to sequencing. The source study handled its data this way. Gene usage analysis of CDR3 amino acid clonotypes relied on the 60 or so TRBV and 14 TRBJ segments identified across samples. COPE and FqMerger were used to merge the filtered high-quality paired reads into contigs. BLAST was used to align contigs to the IMGT TRBV, TRBD and TRBJ reference genes, and CDR3 was defined following IMGT. Highly expanded clones were defined as clonotypes with a frequency above 0.1%. Shannon entropy served as the measure of repertoire diversity, while the Gini coefficient captured V-J evenness. A clonotype found in more than one individual was treated as public. The public sequencing data were trimmed at Q25 with fastp and processed into clonotypes with MiXCR by TCRdb, which kept only in-frame beta chains. Duplicate CDR3 protein sequences are folded into a single record with the most common DNA and genes. TCRdb's processing, not the study's, gives the V and J calls here. The sample table lists 520,000 or so distinct CDR3 sequences, about 12% of them with a count of one. The ten largest clones take up roughly 8.2% of the sample.

From the cysteine up to the phenylalanine, the CDR3 has a length of 13 residues. Only the CDR3 region is kept as DNA, spanning 39 bases read in frame from base 1. The germline V gene sets CDR1 to WSHSY and CDR2 to SAAADI. V was cut back by 7 bases and J by 9 bases, leaving a gap of 16 bases between them. These same records also appear under a second study, on T cells in Graves' hyperthyroidism and ophthalmopathy. The second paper further reports: Graves' hyperthyroidism was defined as stable when no progression to ophthalmopathy occurred over 18 months of follow-up. The hyperthyroidism patients were between 18 and 65 years old and newly diagnosed, with a disease duration of less than 2 months. Patients with uncontrolled infections, other autoimmune diseases, pregnancy or lactation were excluded. Diagnoses relied on clinical symptoms, serum thyroxine and TRAb, thyroid ultrasound and orbital computed tomography. The first round of RT-PCR for the TCR CDR3 was performed with the HTBI primer set and the Qiagen OneStep RT-PCR kit. Most expanded thyroid clonotypes (frequency above 0.001) were also detected in blood, a finding suggesting that blood repertoires may reflect thyroid immune responses. In cross-validation, a model built on a 13 V-J signature told ophthalmopathy apart from stable hyperthyroidism with about 90% sensitivity and approximately 84% specificity, and in testing the same model reached 80%/75%. In validation, progression to ophthalmopathy was predicted by the model with roughly 69% sensitivity and around 76% specificity, a median of about 6.4 months before onset. To identify TCR V-J signatures that set the groups apart, the researchers used a discovery cohort of 100 patients, made up of some 41 with Graves' ophthalmopathy and around 58 with stable Graves' hyperthyroidism. Prospective prediction of ophthalmopathy was tested in an independent validation cohort of 18 to 20 hyperthyroidism patients and 17 patients who later progressed to ophthalmopathy. The approximately 100 discovery patients were divided at random into training and test sets in a 7:3 ratio. The study also compared thyroid tissue and blood T-cell repertoires from about six Graves' hyperthyroidism patients. After sampling, hyperthyroidism patients received methimazole starting at 30 mg daily, and ophthalmopathy patients received high-dose intravenous methylprednisolone. Libraries were constructed in a second round of multiplex PCR, after which size selection and purification were performed. Paired-end sequencing of the libraries was performed with 100 bp reads on an Illumina HiSeq2000. SOAPnuke was used to process the raw data, removing reads that contained adapters or uncalled bases, had a mean Phred below 15, or lacked an exact match to the constant primer or identifier. COPE v1.2.5 was used to merge high-quality paired reads, and clonotypes were defined as unique nucleotide sequences. MiTCR v1.1 was used to align the clonotypes against IMGT TRBV, TRBD and TRBJ reference segments. The analysis included only V-J combinations with a frequency above 0.0001, which together covered around 99% of the repertoires. A TCS score was defined as the ratio between F50 (clonal expansion) and ExV (chaos), using BLOSUM62-based TCRdist between CDR3 peptides within each V-J. Welch's t-statistics and random forest reduced 514 V-J features to around 14, which were used in a naive Bayes classifier (R e1071). Sample size was not statistically predetermined, and blinding of investigators to group allocation was not performed. The paper describes TCR Vbeta CDR3 sequencing of roughly 130 peripheral blood samples, made up of 43 ophthalmopathy patients, some 80 hyperthyroidism patients and around 17 progressor patients.

This sequence uses TRBV10-2 and TRBJ2-1; a tentative D match to TRBD2 spans 5 bases. The material was peripheral blood mononuclear cells (PBMCs), obtained at new diagnosis, from a patient treated with antithyroid drugs. The clonotype originates from a woman in her thirties with Graves disease. Donor details come from another sample of the same person, matched by shared clones. The CDR3 reads as follows: CASKASWGLEQFF. Read as DNA, the sequence is TGCGCCAGCAAGGCTAGCTGGGGTCTTGAGCAGTTCTTC.